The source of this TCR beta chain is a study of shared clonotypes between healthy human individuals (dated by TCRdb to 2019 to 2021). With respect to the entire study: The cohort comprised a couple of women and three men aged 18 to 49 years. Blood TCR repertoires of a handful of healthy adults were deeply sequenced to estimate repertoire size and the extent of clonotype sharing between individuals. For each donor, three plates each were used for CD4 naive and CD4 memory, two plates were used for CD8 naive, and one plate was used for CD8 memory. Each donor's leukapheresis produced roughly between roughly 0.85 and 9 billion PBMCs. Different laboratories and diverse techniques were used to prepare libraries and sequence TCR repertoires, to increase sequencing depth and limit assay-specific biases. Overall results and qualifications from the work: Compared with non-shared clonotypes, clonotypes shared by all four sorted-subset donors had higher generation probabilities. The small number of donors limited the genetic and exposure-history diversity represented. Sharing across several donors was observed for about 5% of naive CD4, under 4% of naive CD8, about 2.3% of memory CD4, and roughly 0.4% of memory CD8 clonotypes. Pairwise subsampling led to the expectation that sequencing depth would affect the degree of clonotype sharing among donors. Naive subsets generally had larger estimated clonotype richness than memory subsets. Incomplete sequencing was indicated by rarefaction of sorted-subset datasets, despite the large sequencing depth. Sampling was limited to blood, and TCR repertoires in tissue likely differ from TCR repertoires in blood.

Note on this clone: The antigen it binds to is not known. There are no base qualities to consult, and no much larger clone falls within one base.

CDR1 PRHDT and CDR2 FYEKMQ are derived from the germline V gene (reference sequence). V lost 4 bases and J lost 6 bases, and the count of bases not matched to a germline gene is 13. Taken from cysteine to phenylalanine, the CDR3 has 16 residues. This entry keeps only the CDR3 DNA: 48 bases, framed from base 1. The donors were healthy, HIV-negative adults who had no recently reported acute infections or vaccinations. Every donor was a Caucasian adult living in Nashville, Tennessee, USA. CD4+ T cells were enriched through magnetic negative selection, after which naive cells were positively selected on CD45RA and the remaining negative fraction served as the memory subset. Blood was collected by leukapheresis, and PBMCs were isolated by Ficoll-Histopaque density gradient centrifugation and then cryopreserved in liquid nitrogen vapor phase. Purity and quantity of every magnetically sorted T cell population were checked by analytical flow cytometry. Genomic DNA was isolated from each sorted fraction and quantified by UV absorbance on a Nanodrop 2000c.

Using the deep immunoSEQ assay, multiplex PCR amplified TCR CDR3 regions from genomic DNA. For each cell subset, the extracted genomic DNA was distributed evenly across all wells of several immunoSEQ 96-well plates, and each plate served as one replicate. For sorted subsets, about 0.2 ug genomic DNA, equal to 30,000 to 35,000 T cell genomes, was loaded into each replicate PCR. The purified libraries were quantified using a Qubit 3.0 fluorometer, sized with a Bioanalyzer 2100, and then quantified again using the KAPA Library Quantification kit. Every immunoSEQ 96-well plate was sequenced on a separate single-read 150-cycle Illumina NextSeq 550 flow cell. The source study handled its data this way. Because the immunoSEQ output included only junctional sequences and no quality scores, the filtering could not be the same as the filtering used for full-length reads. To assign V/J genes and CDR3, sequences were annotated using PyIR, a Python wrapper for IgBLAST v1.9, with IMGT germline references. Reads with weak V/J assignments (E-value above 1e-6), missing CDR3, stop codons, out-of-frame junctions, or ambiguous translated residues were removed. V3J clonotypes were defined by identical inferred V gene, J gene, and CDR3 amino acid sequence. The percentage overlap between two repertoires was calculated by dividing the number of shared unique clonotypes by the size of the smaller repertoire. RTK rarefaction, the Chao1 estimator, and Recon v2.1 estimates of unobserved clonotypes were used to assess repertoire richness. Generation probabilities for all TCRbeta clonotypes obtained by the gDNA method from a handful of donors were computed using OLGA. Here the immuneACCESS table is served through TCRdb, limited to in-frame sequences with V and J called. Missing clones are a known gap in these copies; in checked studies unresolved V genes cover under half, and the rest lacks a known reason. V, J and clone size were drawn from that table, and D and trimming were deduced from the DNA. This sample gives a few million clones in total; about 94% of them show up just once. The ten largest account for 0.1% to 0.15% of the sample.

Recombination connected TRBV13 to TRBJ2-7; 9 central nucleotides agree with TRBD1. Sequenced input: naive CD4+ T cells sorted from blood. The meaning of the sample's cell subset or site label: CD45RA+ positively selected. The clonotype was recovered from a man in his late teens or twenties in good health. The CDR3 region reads CASSSPGQGSLSEQYF. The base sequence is TGTGCCAGCAGCTCCCCGGGACAGGGCTCTCTATCCGAGCAGTACTTC.